The 13 T cell receptor beta chains in this list originate from one sample, sequenced in a study of breast tumors, draining lymph nodes, adjacent tissues. MiXCR, applied by TCRdb to the multiplex PCR reads, yields one record per CDR3 protein. The sample yields around 190,000 distinct CDR3 sequences, approximately 30% seen once. The lymph nodes were axillary draining lymph nodes from breast cancer patients. The sequenced sample was axillary lymph node tissue. The receptors stem from a female donor with breast cancer. Some clones in this sample may be carry-over from other donors' samples.

V is TRBV15 and J is TRBJ1-2, with 7 bases matching TRBD1. After removal of 3 bases from V and 3 bases from J, the junction contained 7 bases not matched to a gene. Germline assignment: CDR1 LNHNV and CDR2 YYDKDF (reference sequence). This CDR3 is built from 15 residues. CDR3 sequence reads: CATSSTRGQDYGYTF. The CDR3 DNA follows: TGTGCCACCAGCAGCACAAGGGGGCAGGACTATGGCTACACCTTC.

This clonotype occurred a few times. The chain is built from TRBV3-1 and TRBJ2-5; D is unresolved. Trimming pared 6 bases from V and 1 base from J, leaving 12 bases between. This CDR3 has 14 amino acids. Per the germline V gene, CDR1 is LGHDT and CDR2 is YNNKEL (reference sequence). The CDR3 is CASSSGPGQETQYF. CDR3 coding DNA: TGTGCCAGCAGTTCTGGGCCAGGCCAAGAGACCCAGTACTTC.

This clonotype was seen many times. The rearrangement joins TRBV12-3 or TRBV12-4 to TRBJ1-2; TRBD1 matches at 8 bases. J lost 7 bases, V lost 5 bases, and 9 bases had no gene match. The CDR3 runs 14 residues. CDR3 DNA sequence: TGTGCCAGCAGTCGGGACAGGCTCGGGGGTGGCTACACCTTC. This codes for CASSRDRLGGGYTF.

There are many counts of this clonotype. This chain uses TRBV20-1 with TRBJ2-1; TRBD1 or TRBD2 may be the D gene (5 bases each). The CDR3 loop spans 15 amino acids. Germline CDR1 is DFQATT and CDR2 is SNEGSKA (reference sequence). The V end lost 4 bases, the J end lost 9 bases, and 22 bases lay between the germline ends. CDR3 bases: TGCAGTGCTACCTGGGAGCGGAAGGGGTTGGGTGAGCAGTTCTTC. It encodes CSATWERKGLGEQFF.

As regards this clonotype: The junction differs from germline at one of its ends, possibly a read error. The chain employs TRBV7-2 and TRBJ2-6; a weak D match, TRBD2 (6 bases). Germline CDR1 SGHTA, CDR2 FQGNSA. The CDR3 runs to 20 residues. CDR3 nucleotide sequence: TGTGCCAGCAGCTTAGAACGGTATACAGTTCGGCGGGGAGAGTCGGGCTCTGAAGCTTTC. Amino acid sequence: CASSLERYTVRRGESGSEAF.

This clonotype appeared a single time. The chain is built from TRBV10-1 and TRBJ2-3, with D perhaps being TRBD1 or TRBD2 (6 bases each). The CDR3 length is 12 residues. V dropped 6 bases and J dropped 5 bases, with 9 bases sitting between them. Germline CDR1 and CDR2: WNHNN and SYGVQD (reference sequence). CDR3 DNA: TGCGCCAGCAGAGGGGGGAAAGATACGCAGTATTTT. This encodes CASRGGKDTQYF.

This clonotype has a count of ten or more. V and J are TRBV9 and TRBJ2-1; D unresolved. With 3 bases removed from V and 8 bases from J, the gap between germline ends came to 24 bases. Per germline, CDR1 SGDLS and CDR2 YYNGEE. There are 17 residues in the CDR3. CDR3 sequence: CASSGSGYRRPSDEQFF. As DNA, the CDR3 is TGTGCCAGCAGCGGCTCCGGGTATAGACGCCCGTCCGATGAGCAGTTCTTC.

This clonotype was counted ten times or more. This chain connects TRBV4-1 to TRBJ1-5; D possibly corresponds to TRBD1 (6 bases). The length of the CDR3 is 17 residues. V lost 5 bases, J lost 4 bases, and 21 bases lay in between. In germline, CDR1 is MGHRA, CDR2 YSYEKL. CDR3 protein: CASSSRGGLEGNQPQHF. In nucleotides, the CDR3 is TGCGCCAGCAGCTCAAGGGGGGGGTTGGAGGGGAATCAGCCCCAGCATTTT.

This clonotype occurred many times. V and J are TRBV2 and TRBJ2-1, with 11 nucleotides matching TRBD2. V gave up 8 bases and J gave up 7 bases; unmatched junction bases: 16. Germline V gene data show CDR1 as SNHLY and CDR2 as FYNNEI. CDR3 length: 17 residues. The CDR3 DNA sequence: TGTGCCAGCCGCCTTCGAATCCCTGGGACTAGCGGAAATGAGCAGTTCTTC. As protein: CASRLRIPGTSGNEQFF.

This clonotype came up a few times. The CDR3 reads CASSQDYSGPYNEQFF. For the CDR3, the DNA is TGTGCCAGCAGCCAAGATTACAGCGGGCCATACAATGAGCAGTTCTTC. The chain has TRBV3-1 and TRBJ2-1, with D possibly being TRBD2 (6 bases). Germline V gene sequence: CDR1 LGHDT, CDR2 YNNKEL (reference sequence). The CDR3 totals 16 residues. Trimming stripped 0 bases from V and 4 bases from J, with 13 bases between.

This clonotype came up many times. The J gene is TRBJ1-6, the V gene TRBV6-5; 11 bases are shared with TRBD1. The CDR3 has 17 residues. The ends lost 6 bases at V and 5 bases at J; junction bases unmatched: 9. From germline, CDR1 is MNHEY and CDR2 SVGAGI. The CDR3 coding sequence is TGTGCCAGCAGAAATCCGGGACAGGGGGGAAATAATTCACCCCTCCACTTT. Protein: CASRNPGQGGNNSPLHF.

About this clonotype itself: A read error may account for a junction end that differs from germline. The J gene is TRBJ2-5, the V gene TRBV7-7; 7 bases align to TRBD1. The CDR3 sequence is 13 residues long. In germline, CDR1 is SSHAT, CDR2 FNYEAQ (reference sequence). CDR3 protein: CASSSRQGQPQYF. The CDR3 nucleotides read TGTGCTAGCAGCTCGAGACAGGGTCAGCCCCAGTACTTC.

Concerning this clonotype itself: This CDR3 is missing its conserved last phenylalanine or tryptophan, likely due to a read error. The chain is built from TRBV20-1 and TRBJ2-1, with 7 bases lining up with TRBD2. This CDR3 has 19 amino acids. V trimming: 1 base; J trimming: 2 bases; junction bases outside the gene matches: 17. Germline CDR1 is DFQATT and CDR2 is SNEGSKA (reference sequence). CDR3 DNA: TGCAGTGCTAGAGCGCATGAGGCGGGGGTCCCACCGGCCTACAATGAGCAGTTCCTC. The encoded protein is CSARAHEAGVPPAYNEQFL.